The clone carrying this TCR beta chain was observed a handful of times. Its antigen is undetermined. 13 Jbeta primers and 60 Vbeta primers were used for the PCR. The protocol was immunoSEQ multiplex PCR, while the TCRdb copy is restricted to in-frame clones and leaves out a portion. The sample carries approximately 100,000 clones, approximately 64% recorded once. These data are taken from a study of cytomegalovirus exposure and HLA in healthy donors. Trimming at V came to 4 bases and at J to 4 bases, leaving 9 bases not matched to a gene. Germline CDR1 is MDHEN and CDR2 is SYDVKM. This CDR3 region has 15 residues. Study-wide points: Reports indicated that the classifier achieved high specificity and sensitivity in diagnosing cytomegalovirus status.

This sequence was found in a man in his sixties in good health and CMV-seronegative. V gene TRBV28 combines with J gene TRBJ1-2, with TRBD1 matching over 7 bases. The sample consisted of PBMCs. This chain's CDR3 is CASSSRRTGVYGYTF. The CDR3 nucleotides read TGTGCCAGCAGTTCGAGGCGAACAGGGGTCTATGGCTACACCTTC.